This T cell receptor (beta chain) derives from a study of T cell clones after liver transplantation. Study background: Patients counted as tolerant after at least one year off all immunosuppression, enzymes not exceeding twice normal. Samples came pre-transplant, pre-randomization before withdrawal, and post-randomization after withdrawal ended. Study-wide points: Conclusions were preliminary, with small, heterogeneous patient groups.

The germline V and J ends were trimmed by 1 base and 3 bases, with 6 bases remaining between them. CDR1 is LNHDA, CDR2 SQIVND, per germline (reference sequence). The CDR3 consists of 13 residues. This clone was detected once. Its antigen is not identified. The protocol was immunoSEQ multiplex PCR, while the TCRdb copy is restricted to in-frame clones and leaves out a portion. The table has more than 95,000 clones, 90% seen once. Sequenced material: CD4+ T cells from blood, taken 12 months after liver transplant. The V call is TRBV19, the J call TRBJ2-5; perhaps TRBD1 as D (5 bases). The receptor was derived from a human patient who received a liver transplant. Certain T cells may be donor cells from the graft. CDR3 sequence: CASSIAREETQYF. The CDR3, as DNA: TGTGCCAGTAGTATAGCCAGGGAAGAGACCCAGTACTTC. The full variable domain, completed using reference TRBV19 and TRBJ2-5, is DGGITQSPKYLFRKEGQNVTLSCEQNLNHDAMYWYRQDPGQGLRLIYYSQIVNDFQKGDIAEGYSVSREKKESFPLTVTSAQKNPTAFYLCASSIAREETQYFGPGTRLLVL.